This TCR beta chain appears in the sequencing data of a study of cytomegalovirus exposure and HLA in healthy donors. General study results and limits: Whilst most TCR sequences proved rare, a subset of public TCRs occurred across many donors.

Points on this clone: The antigen is not known.

TCRdb's copy holds only in-frame clones and misses some; the assay was immunoSEQ multiplex PCR. The repertoire holds approximately 76,000 clones, with 94% as singletons. The trim removed 4 bases at V and 7 bases at J, leaving 7 bases unmatched. This CDR3 is 14 amino acids long. CDR1 SGHRS and CDR2 YFSETQ come from the germline V gene. The specimen sequenced was PBMCs. The TCR originated in a woman younger than 30 in good health and CMV-seropositive. The V gene is TRBV5-1, the J gene TRBJ2-1; 8 bases map to TRBD2. In DNA form, the CDR3 reads TGCGCCAGCAGCCTGAGCGGGAGTTCGAATGAGCAGTTCTTC. Its protein is CASSLSGSSNEQFF.